This paragraph reports one TCR beta chain. Its recognized antigen is unknown. No base quality information exists; no much larger clone differs at one position. This specimen comes from a study of beta chain features in type 1 diabetes (dated by TCRdb to 2017 to 2018). At the level of the whole study: Patients and healthy donors did not differ in mean age, gender distribution, total cell number or subset yield. A total of under 120,000,000 sorted cells were examined across all samples, and RNA yield correlated strongly with the number of cells per subset. Naive and central memory subsets were obtained from all 30 or so donors, but regulatory and stem cell-like memory subsets were isolated from only 8 patients and roughly 8 healthy donors. The study compared the TCRB repertoires of sorted circulating CD4+ T cell subsets in recently diagnosed type 1 diabetes patients with those in matched healthy donors. What the study reported, not specific to this receptor: Because small numbers of individuals were included in the HLA sub-analyses, any influence of HLA type on TCRB rearrangement was left unresolved. At VDJ recombination sites, type 1 diabetes patients had fewer insertions and more deleted nucleotides, which implies abnormalities in thymic rearrangement. A moderate but significant shortening of TCRB CDR3 length was observed in type 1 diabetes patients in all four CD4+ subsets. Because cDNA was sequenced instead of genomic DNA, highly expressing activated cells could be over-represented, though the groups showed no difference in activation or CD3 levels. PCR might favor shorter templates, but patient and control samples were amplified and corrected together, so any skew would affect both groups equally. Naive, central memory and regulatory TCRB repertoires appeared more similar among patients than among healthy donors.

The High Capacity cDNA Reverse Transcription Kit was used to reverse transcribe all of the isolated RNA, meaning that expressed TCRB transcripts were what got sequenced. Deep immunoSEQ sequencing was applied to naive, central memory and regulatory T cell samples, giving an average of approximately 3.8 million total reads per sample. Sorted cells were lysed in RLT buffer, and RNA was extracted using DNase-treated RNeasy Micro or Mini kits according to cell number. To prevent cross-contamination, each cell subset was processed individually, whereas patient and healthy donor samples were processed jointly. Using the immunoSEQ multiplex PCR, TCRB sequences were amplified from cDNA into 87-bp fragments spanning the CDR3 region. Sequencing of the amplicons was done on the Illumina HiSeq platform. The authors' pipeline ran thus. PCR bias was corrected computationally using synthetic template baselines, and reads within Hamming distance 2 were collapsed, with unmergeable singletons discarded. Reads were aligned against IMGT to assign V, D and J genes, CDR3 length and insertions or deletions at six rearrangement sites. Within each subset, clonotype counts were normalized to sorted cell number, and only after that were true diversity and Gini coefficients computed with the tcR R package. Repertoire sharing was quantified using the overlap coefficient calculated on TCRB nucleotide sequences. Out-of-frame TCRB sequences from naive cells were analyzed to stand in for the pre-selection repertoire. TCRdb took this table from immuneACCESS and kept in-frame rearrangements with V and J called. Such tables lack part of the clones; where checked against another copy, unresolved V genes explain under half of the gap, and the rest is unexplained. The V and J calls and clone size come from that table; D and trimming were worked out from the DNA. The sample contains about 230,000 clones, 9% to 10% of them found a single time. The top ten hold 0.03% to 0.035% of the sample.

Each donor gave one peripheral blood draw, averaging approximately 110 mL, which was collected into heparinised tubes. Using a panel that included CD45RO, CCR7, CD25, CD127, CD95 and CD27, naive, central memory, regulatory and stem cell-like memory CD4+ T cells were sorted on a BD FACSAria II. Purity was above 95% for every sorted population. PBMCs were isolated right away by Lymphoprep density gradient centrifugation and were stained directly, without culture. To minimize batch effects, samples were stained and sorted in pairs, one healthy donor with one patient per experiment. The CDR3, cysteine through phenylalanine, is 11 amino acids long. The retained sequence is limited to the CDR3, 33 bases, with the frame set at the first base. Sequences MNHEY (CDR1) and SVGAGI (CDR2) are obtained from the germline V gene. V is pruned by 10 bases and J by 6 bases, leaving 3 bases of the junction without a gene match.

The source is a woman aged 18-29 years in good health. The V gene is TRBV6-5 and the J gene is TRBJ1-2; the junction holds 9 bases that match TRBD1. The sequenced sample was naive CD4+ T cells from blood. This sample's cell subset or site label indicates: true naive CD4+ T cells. This receptor carries the CDR3 CATTGGDGYTF. The nucleotides read TGTGCCACTACAGGGGGCGATGGCTACACCTTC.